The 24 T cell receptor beta chains below were found in one sample sequenced in a study of CD8+CD57+ T cells in acquired aplastic anemia. The template for TCR beta VDJ and CDR3 sequence profiling was genomic DNA. From the reads, TCRdb called clonotypes with MiXCR, one entry per CDR3 protein. There are around 180,000 distinct CDR3 sequences in the sample; approximately 52% occur only once, and 1.8% lies in the top ten. The sequenced patients had an expansion of CD8+CD57+ cells seen by flow cytometry. Sequencing used sorted CD4+, CD8+, or CD8+CD57+ T cells (not recorded which) from PBMCs. The receptors were gathered from a human donor with aplastic anemia.

The chain links TRBV19 to TRBJ1-2; D not certain. Looked up from germline, CDR1 is LNHDA and CDR2 is SQIVND (reference sequence). This CDR3 is 12 amino acids long. The V and J ends lost 6 bases and 5 bases respectively, with 10 bases between them. CDR3 protein: CASRRNLYGYTF. In DNA form, the CDR3 reads TGTGCCAGTAGAAGGAATCTTTATGGCTACACCTTC.

To note about this clonotype: This may arise from a read error, as a much more abundant clone is one base away. Since the CDR3 does not end with the conserved phenylalanine or tryptophan, this likely comes from a read error. The gene calls are TRBV12-3 or TRBV12-4 and TRBJ2-5, with 9 bases that match TRBD1. J was trimmed by 5 bases and V by 8 bases; bases with no gene match: 9. CDR3 length equals 14 residues. The CDR3 coding sequence is TGTGCCAGCGGCCGGACAGGGGCGGGGGAGACCCAGTACCTC. It encodes CASGRTGAGETQYL.

The chain couples TRBV29-1 to TRBJ1-1, with 9 bases lining up with TRBD1. Germline V gene lookup returns CDR1 SQVTM and CDR2 ANQGSEA. There are 11 residues in the CDR3. The J segment lost 8 bases and the V segment lost 5 bases, leaving 3 bases of the junction unmatched. CDR3 DNA sequence: TGCAGCGTTACAGGGGGCGACGAAGCTTTCTTT. Amino acid sequence: CSVTGGDEAFF.

This clonotype was seen at least ten times. This rearrangement joins TRBV20-1 to TRBJ1-2, with 8 bases that match TRBD1. Per the germline V gene, CDR1 is DFQATT and CDR2 is SNEGSKA (reference sequence). With 6 bases clipped from V and 4 bases from J, the junction kept 4 bases outside the gene matches. The CDR3 has 12 residues. CDR3 coding DNA: TGCAGTGCCCGGACAGGGACCTATGGCTACACCTTC. Residues: CSARTGTYGYTF.

This clonotype showed up many times. The chain is built from TRBV6-1 and TRBJ2-7; 13 nucleotides match TRBD2. The junction had 6 bases not matched to a gene; V was cut back by 6 bases and J by 4 bases. The CDR3 extends over 15 amino acids. Germline CDR1 reads MNHNS; CDR2 reads SASEGT. CDR3 sequence: CASSRLAGGRYEQYF. The CDR3 nucleotides are TGTGCCAGCAGCCGACTAGCGGGGGGCCGGTACGAGCAGTACTTC.

This clonotype was seen many times. The chain recombines TRBV11-2 with TRBJ2-7; the D gene is possibly TRBD2 (5 bases). Germline CDR1 SGHAT, CDR2 FQNNGV. This CDR3 contains 11 residues. Trimming took off 1 base at V and 9 bases at J, with 7 bases between the two ends. CDR3: CASSLGERQYF. In DNA, the CDR3 is TGTGCCAGCAGCTTAGGGGAGAGGCAGTACTTC. Supplemented by reference TRBV11-2 and TRBJ2-7, the full variable domain reads EAGVAQSPRYKIIEKRQSVAFWCNPISGHATLYWYQQILGQGPKLLIQFQNNGVVDDSQLPKDRFSAERLKGVDSTLKIQPAKLEDSAVYLCASSLGERQYFGPGTRLTVT.

This sequence joins TRBV7-3 and TRBJ2-6; 8 bases fit TRBD2. The trim removed 4 bases at V and 3 bases at J, leaving 2 bases unmatched. The germline V gene has CDR1 SGHTA and CDR2 FQGTGA. This CDR3 spans 15 amino acids. The CDR3 coding sequence is TGTGCCAGCAGCTGGGCGGGAGGTGGGGCCAACGTCCTGACTTTC. Protein: CASSWAGGGANVLTF.

This chain connects TRBV7-2 to TRBJ2-5; possibly TRBD1 for D (6 bases). Per germline, CDR1 SGHTA and CDR2 FQGNSA. V lost 7 bases to trimming and J lost 4 bases, with 16 bases between them. The CDR3 covers 14 residues. DNA of the CDR3: TGTGCCAGCAATACCAGGGGCGCAGGAGAGACCCAGTACTTC. This encodes CASNTRGAGETQYF. The full variable domain, with the rest looked up from reference TRBV7-2 and TRBJ2-5, is GAGVSQSPSNKVTEKGKDVELRCDPISGHTALYWYRQSLGQGLEFLIYFQGNSAPDKSGLPSDRFSAERTGGSVSTLTIQRTQQEDSAVYLCASNTRGAGETQYFGPGTRLLVL.

CDR3: CASSNRDEQYF. The CDR3 DNA sequence: TGTGCCAGCAGCAACAGGGACGAGCAGTACTTC. This chain connects TRBV7-6 to TRBJ2-7, with D maybe TRBD1 (6 bases). With 5 bases removed from V and 5 bases from J, the gap between germline ends came to 7 bases. CDR3 size: 11 residues. Germline-derived CDR1 and CDR2 are SGHVS and FNYEAQ.

This clonotype was recorded at least ten times. V and J are TRBV19 and TRBJ2-2; D perhaps matches TRBD1 (5 bases). The length of the CDR3 is 15 residues. V lost 2 bases and J lost 8, with 15 bases in between. The germline gives CDR1 LNHDA, CDR2 SQIVND (reference sequence). As DNA, the CDR3 is TGTGCCAGTAGTATACAATCAGGGTTGACTGGGGAGCTGTTTTTT. Residues: CASSIQSGLTGELFF.

In its sample, this clonotype was seen once. This chain uses TRBV29-1 with TRBJ2-7, with D perhaps TRBD2 (5 bases). V lost 3 bases to trimming and J lost 0 bases, with 9 bases between them. Germline loops: CDR1 SQVTM, CDR2 ANQGSEA. The CDR3 totals 13 residues. CDR3 bases: TGCAGCGTTGATGTGGGGAGCTCCTACGAGCAGTACTTC. Protein product: CSVDVGSSYEQYF.

The rearrangement links TRBV9 to TRBJ1-6; D is ambiguous. Trimming pared 4 bases from V and 8 bases from J, leaving 10 bases between. This CDR3 contains 13 residues. CDR1 is SGDLS and CDR2 is YYNGEE in the germline V gene. Written as DNA, the CDR3 is TGTGCCAGCAGCCCATATGGTGATTCACCCCTCCACTTT. Its translation is CASSPYGDSPLHF.

At least ten counts were recorded for this clonotype. This chain connects TRBV12-3 or TRBV12-4 to TRBJ2-5; 7 bases match TRBD1. The CDR3 spans 15 residues. Trimming cost V 6 bases and J 1 base; bases outside gene matches: 8. The CDR3 nucleotides are TGTGCCAGCAGCCCCAGGGGGTTTTCCCAAGAGACCCAGTACTTC. This codes for CASSPRGFSQETQYF.

This clonotype showed up just a few times. V and J are TRBV20-1 and TRBJ2-7, with D possibly matching TRBD2 (5 bases). In germline, CDR1 is DFQATT, CDR2 SNEGSKA (reference sequence). The CDR3 has 13 residues. V dropped 5 bases and J dropped 2 bases, with 13 bases sitting between them. The CDR3 region is CSAPEADPYEQYF. The CDR3 DNA reads TGCAGTGCTCCCGAAGCGGACCCCTACGAGCAGTACTTC.

Note on this clonotype: A much larger clone differs from this one at a single base, so this may be a read error. The CDR3 carries no conserved terminal phenylalanine or tryptophan, so it likely arises from a read error. J is TRBJ1-2 and V is TRBV6-4; D not resolved. V lost 4 bases and J 4 bases, leaving 19 bases between the germline ends. This CDR3 comprises 16 residues. The V gene's germline CDR1 is MRHNA and CDR2 SNTAGT. The CDR3 here is CASSASPRSGSYGYTL. Here the CDR3 DNA reads TGTGCCAGCAGTGCCTCTCCCCGAAGCGGAAGCTATGGCTACACCCTC.

J is TRBJ1-1 and V is TRBV25-1; TRBD1 is a possible D gene (6 bases). The CDR3 is 12 residues long. Germline CDR1 and CDR2: MGHDK and SYGVNS. V was cut by 6 bases and J by 10 bases, with 15 bases left in between. Here the CDR3 reads CASRTGSGGAFF. The CDR3 DNA sequence: TGTGCCAGCAGAACAGGGTCAGGTGGAGCTTTCTTT.

This chain joins TRBV7-8 and TRBJ2-7; D perhaps matches TRBD1 (5 bases). The CDR3 loop spans 14 amino acids. With 3 bases removed from V and 5 bases from J, the gap between germline ends came to 14 bases. Looked up from germline, CDR1 is SGHVS and CDR2 is FQNEAQ. Here the CDR3 DNA reads TGTGCCAGCAGCTTGGAAGGGGTTGGAAACGAGCAGTACTTC. Translation: CASSLEGVGNEQYF. The full variable domain, with the rest looked up from reference TRBV7-8 and TRBJ2-7, is GAGVSQSPRYKVAKRGQDVALRCDPISGHVSLFWYQQALGQGPEFLTYFQNEAQLDKSGLPSDRFFAERPEGSVSTLKIQRTQQEDSAVYLCASSLEGVGNEQYFGPGTRLTVT.

This clonotype was counted only a few times. J is TRBJ2-7 and V is TRBV7-9; possibly TRBD1 for D (6 bases). The CDR3 extends over 15 amino acids. V dropped 1 base and J dropped 4 bases, with 14 bases sitting between them. The germline CDR1 and CDR2 sequences are SEHNR and FQNEAQ (reference sequence). The CDR3 spells CASSLVPRGKYEQYF. In DNA, the CDR3 is TGTGCCAGCAGCTTAGTGCCCAGGGGCAAGTACGAGCAGTACTTC. Full variable domain (outside the CDR3, taken from reference TRBV7-9 and TRBJ2-7): DTGVSQNPRHKITKRGQNVTFRCDPISEHNRLYWYRQTLGQGPEFLTYFQNEAQLEKSRLLSDRFSAERPKGSFSTLEIQRTEQGDSAMYLCASSLVPRGKYEQYFGPGTRLTVT.

V gene TRBV20-1 combines with J gene TRBJ1-6; TRBD1 is a possible D gene (5 bases). V lost 0 bases and J 7 bases, leaving 10 bases between the germline ends. Germline values: CDR1 DFQATT, CDR2 SNEGSKA (reference sequence). CDR3 length: 14 amino acids. The CDR3 DNA sequence: TGCAGTGCTAGAGATCCAGGGTGGAATTCACCCCTCCACTTT. The encoded protein is CSARDPGWNSPLHF.

The gene calls are TRBV2 and TRBJ2-7, with 9 positions matching TRBD1. V shed 4 bases, J shed 1 base, and the junction held 2 bases outside the gene matches. Germline V gene data show CDR1 as SNHLY and CDR2 as FYNNEI. CDR3 length equals 14 residues. This CDR3 reads CASSGTGVSYEQYF. CDR3 bases: TGTGCCAGCAGTGGGACAGGGGTATCCTACGAGCAGTACTTC. Complete variable domain (other parts from reference TRBV2 and TRBJ2-7): EPEVTQTPSHQVTQMGQEVILRCVPISNHLYFYWYRQILGQKVEFLVSFYNNEISEKSEIFDDQFSVERPDGSNFTLKIRSTKLEDSAMYFCASSGTGVSYEQYFGPGTRLTVT.

This clonotype was recorded at least ten times. The chain uses TRBV19 and TRBJ2-3; no firm D call. Trimming removed 4 bases from V and 2 bases from J, with 10 bases in between. The CDR3 length is 14 residues. Germline CDR1 is LNHDA and CDR2 is SQIVND (reference sequence). CDR3 region: CASSTSGPTDTQYF. The CDR3 bases are TGTGCCAGTAGTACGTCCGGCCCCACAGATACGCAGTATTTT.

This clonotype was seen ten or more times. The rearrangement links TRBV2 to TRBJ2-6; tentatively, D is TRBD2 (5 bases). The CDR3 length is 15 residues. Germline CDR1 SNHLY, CDR2 FYNNEI. The V end lost 7 bases, the J end lost 1 base, and 11 bases lay between the germline ends. The CDR3 protein is CASTGFRSGANVLTF. The CDR3 DNA follows: TGTGCCAGCACGGGATTTCGGTCTGGGGCCAACGTCCTGACTTTC.

The table lists this clonotype with many counts. The chain uses TRBV12-3 or TRBV12-4 and TRBJ1-5; possible D gene TRBD1, 5 bases. The CDR3 has 15 amino acids. The V end lost 6 bases, the J end lost 9 bases, and 21 bases lay between the germline ends. CDR3: CASSQNHGGGWPQHF. The CDR3 region has the DNA TGTGCCAGCAGCCAAAACCACGGGGGGGGGTGGCCCCAGCATTTT.

This clonotype was seen many times. The CDR3: CSASRLAGSGGGSYNEQFF. CDR3 in DNA: TGCAGTGCTAGTCGGCTAGCGGGAAGTGGGGGCGGCTCCTACAATGAGCAGTTCTTC. The chain couples TRBV20-1 to TRBJ2-1; 9 positions match TRBD2. Germline values: CDR1 DFQATT, CDR2 SNEGSKA (reference sequence). The CDR3 totals 19 residues. V was pared by 3 bases and J by 0 bases, with 15 bases of the junction left unmatched.